This is a list of T cell receptor beta chains from one sample in a study of PD-1 blockade in classical Hodgkin lymphoma. The data were produced by immunoSEQ multiplex PCR, yet TCRdb's version contains in-frame clones alone and is incomplete. This table holds 25,000 to 30,000 clones, 75% to 90% found once. The input for sequencing was peripheral blood mononuclear cells (PBMCs), taken before the second cycle of nivolumab. These receptors were collected from a human donor with classical Hodgkin lymphoma. CDR3s include the opening cysteine and the closing phenylalanine or tryptophan. Fields, in order: D gene, V gene, J gene, clone size, CDR3 protein, CDR3 DNA. A D gene is named only where the DNA matches it firmly. The size field is filled for only some rows; it gives once, few, many or a size class.

D gene: TRBD2
V gene: TRBV7-9
J gene: TRBJ2-5
clone size: .
CDR3 protein: CASIPSGKETQYF
CDR3 DNA: TGTGCCAGCATCCCTAGCGGGAAGGAGACCCAGTACTTC

D gene: TRBD1
V gene: TRBV7-2
J gene: TRBJ2-7
clone size: .
CDR3 protein: CASSLVGQGGYEQYF
CDR3 DNA: TGTGCCAGCAGCTTAGTGGGACAGGGAGGGTACGAGCAGTACTTC

D gene: TRBD1
V gene: TRBV19
J gene: TRBJ2-3
clone size: .
CDR3 protein: CASKWTGRTDTQYF
CDR3 DNA: TGTGCCAGTAAGTGGACAGGACGCACAGATACGCAGTATTTT

D gene: .
V gene: TRBV10-3
J gene: TRBJ1-5
clone size: .
CDR3 protein: CAISERGVEKPQHF
CDR3 DNA: TGTGCCATCAGTGAGAGAGGGGTGGAAAAGCCCCAGCATTTT

D gene: .
V gene: TRBV12-5
J gene: TRBJ2-5
clone size: once
CDR3 protein: CASGGGTQYF
CDR3 DNA: TGTGCTAGTGGTGGCGGGACCCAGTACTTC

D gene: TRBD2
V gene: TRBV5-1
J gene: TRBJ2-5
clone size: .
CDR3 protein: CASSSKTGLIETQYF
CDR3 DNA: TGCGCCAGCAGCTCAAAGACGGGACTAATAGAGACCCAGTACTTC

D gene: TRBD1
V gene: TRBV28
J gene: TRBJ2-1
clone size: .
CDR3 protein: CASSPDRGVYNEQFF
CDR3 DNA: TGTGCCAGCAGTCCCGACAGGGGGGTTTACAATGAGCAGTTCTTC

D gene: .
V gene: TRBV9
J gene: TRBJ2-3
clone size: .
CDR3 protein: CASSMGALGYTDTQYF
CDR3 DNA: TGTGCCAGCAGCATGGGGGCTCTAGGATACACAGATACGCAGTATTTT

D gene: .
V gene: TRBV4-2
J gene: TRBJ2-3
clone size: .
CDR3 protein: CASSQDRSPTDTQYF
CDR3 DNA: TGTGCCAGCAGCCAAGATAGAAGCCCCACAGATACGCAGTATTTT

D gene: .
V gene: TRBV25-1
J gene: TRBJ2-7
clone size: .
CDR3 protein: CASSEPGNRNEQYF
CDR3 DNA: TGTGCCAGCTCCGAGCCAGGGAACAGGAACGAGCAGTACTTC

D gene: .
V gene: TRBV19
J gene: TRBJ1-1
clone size: .
CDR3 protein: CASSMGLMNTEAFF
CDR3 DNA: TGTGCCAGTAGTATGGGTCTCATGAACACTGAAGCTTTCTTT

D gene: .
V gene: TRBV27
J gene: TRBJ1-6
clone size: .
CDR3 protein: CASSLGGNGSPLHF
CDR3 DNA: TGTGCCAGCAGTTTAGGAGGAAATGGTTCACCCCTCCACTTT

D gene: .
V gene: TRBV9
J gene: TRBJ2-5
clone size: .
CDR3 protein: CASSAGGWGETQYF
CDR3 DNA: TGTGCCAGCAGCGCTGGGGGATGGGGAGAGACCCAGTACTTC

D gene: .
V gene: TRBV7-6
J gene: TRBJ2-1
clone size: .
CDR3 protein: CASSLAGYEQFF
CDR3 DNA: TGTGCCAGCAGCTTAGCAGGCTATGAGCAGTTCTTC

D gene: .
V gene: TRBV9
J gene: TRBJ2-7
clone size: .
CDR3 protein: CASSVGQGHEQYF
CDR3 DNA: TGTGCCAGCAGCGTAGGTCAGGGGCACGAGCAGTACTTC

D gene: .
V gene: TRBV7-9
J gene: TRBJ2-1
clone size: .
CDR3 protein: CASSYYNEQFF
CDR3 DNA: TGTGCCAGCAGCTACTACAATGAGCAGTTCTTC

D gene: .
V gene: TRBV7-3
J gene: TRBJ1-2
clone size: .
CDR3 protein: CASSLTPRSDGYTF
CDR3 DNA: TGTGCCAGCAGCTTAACACCCCGAAGCGATGGCTACACCTTC

D gene: .
V gene: TRBV2
J gene: TRBJ2-4
clone size: few
CDR3 protein: CASSGDSQVQNIQYF
CDR3 DNA: TGTGCCAGCAGCGGGGATAGCCAGGTCCAAAACATTCAGTACTTC

D gene: .
V gene: TRBV11-3
J gene: TRBJ2-5
clone size: .
CDR3 protein: CASSLDRWEATQYF
CDR3 DNA: TGTGCCAGCAGCTTAGATCGGTGGGAAGCGACCCAGTACTTC

D gene: .
V gene: TRBV5-1
J gene: TRBJ1-2
clone size: .
CDR3 protein: CASSIPTEHGYTF
CDR3 DNA: TGCGCCAGCAGCATCCCGACAGAGCACGGCTACACCTTC

D gene: TRBD1
V gene: TRBV4-3
J gene: TRBJ1-1
clone size: .
CDR3 protein: CASSQDQGANTEAFF
CDR3 DNA: TGCGCCAGCAGCCAAGATCAGGGGGCGAACACTGAAGCTTTCTTT

D gene: .
V gene: TRBV19
J gene: TRBJ1-3
clone size: .
CDR3 protein: CASTTTGGAQRNTIYF
CDR3 DNA: TGTGCCAGTACCACCACTGGGGGGGCCCAAAGAAACACCATATATTTT

D gene: .
V gene: TRBV7-9
J gene: TRBJ2-7
clone size: few
CDR3 protein: CASSLVGGKKSYEQYF
CDR3 DNA: TGTGCCAGCAGCTTAGTTGGTGGGAAAAAGTCCTACGAGCAGTACTTC

D gene: TRBD1
V gene: TRBV6-1
J gene: TRBJ2-5
clone size: .
CDR3 protein: CASSLYRTGEETQYF
CDR3 DNA: TGTGCCAGCAGCCTCTATCGGACAGGGGAAGAGACCCAGTACTTC

D gene: TRBD1
V gene: TRBV30
J gene: TRBJ2-7
clone size: .
CDR3 protein: CAWSVPGQGGF
CDR3 DNA: TGTGCCTGGAGTGTACCCGGACAGGGGGGCTTC

D gene: .
V gene: TRBV6-1
J gene: TRBJ1-5
clone size: .
CDR3 protein: CASRPGPGQPQHF
CDR3 DNA: TGTGCCAGCAGGCCCGGGCCGGGGCAGCCCCAGCATTTT

D gene: .
V gene: TRBV30
J gene: TRBJ2-7
clone size: .
CDR3 protein: CAWSRSYEQYF
CDR3 DNA: TGTGCCTGGAGTCGCTCCTACGAGCAGTACTTC

D gene: .
V gene: TRBV18
J gene: TRBJ1-1
clone size: .
CDR3 protein: CASSPKATRGNTEAFF
CDR3 DNA: TGTGCCAGCTCACCAAAAGCTACAAGGGGCAACACTGAAGCTTTCTTT

D gene: .
V gene: TRBV7-3
J gene: TRBJ2-5
clone size: once
CDR3 protein: CASSLTASYQETQYF
CDR3 DNA: TGTGCCAGCAGCTTAACCGCGAGCTACCAAGAGACCCAGTACTTC

D gene: TRBD2
V gene: TRBV6-1
J gene: TRBJ2-3
clone size: .
CDR3 protein: CASSGLAGARADTQYF
CDR3 DNA: TGTGCCAGCAGTGGATTAGCGGGAGCCCGAGCAGATACGCAGTATTTT

D gene: TRBD1
V gene: TRBV4-2
J gene: TRBJ1-5
clone size: once
CDR3 protein: CASSQGQGFGQPQHF
CDR3 DNA: TGTGCCAGCAGCCAGGGACAGGGATTCGGTCAGCCCCAGCATTTT

D gene: .
V gene: TRBV19
J gene: TRBJ1-1
clone size: .
CDR3 protein: CASSSRVNTEAFF
CDR3 DNA: TGTGCCAGTAGTAGCAGGGTGAACACTGAGGCTTTCTTT

D gene: .
V gene: TRBV7-9
J gene: TRBJ2-2
clone size: few
CDR3 protein: CASSLVQTGELFF
CDR3 DNA: TGTGCCAGCAGCTTAGTTCAGACCGGGGAGCTGTTTTTT

D gene: TRBD2
V gene: TRBV27
J gene: TRBJ2-3
clone size: .
CDR3 protein: CASSPLAGGTDTQYF
CDR3 DNA: TGTGCCAGCAGTCCCCTTGCGGGGGGCACAGATACGCAGTATTTT

D gene: .
V gene: TRBV7-9
J gene: TRBJ2-1
clone size: .
CDR3 protein: CASSLGDEQFF
CDR3 DNA: TGTGCCAGCAGCTTGGGTGATGAGCAGTTCTTC

D gene: .
V gene: TRBV7-2
J gene: TRBJ2-1
clone size: .
CDR3 protein: CASSLAGTEQFF
CDR3 DNA: TGTGCCAGCAGCTTAGCCGGGACTGAGCAGTTCTTC

D gene: TRBD2
V gene: TRBV27
J gene: TRBJ2-1
clone size: .
CDR3 protein: CASSLSRAGAVGEQFF
CDR3 DNA: TGTGCCAGCAGTTTATCCAGGGCGGGAGCCGTTGGGGAGCAGTTCTTC

D gene: .
V gene: TRBV27
J gene: TRBJ1-1
clone size: .
CDR3 protein: CASSFGTVNTEAFF
CDR3 DNA: TGTGCCAGCAGTTTTGGGACGGTGAACACTGAAGCTTTCTTT

D gene: TRBD1
V gene: TRBV30
J gene: TRBJ1-6
clone size: .
CDR3 protein: CAWSGPPQGDSPLHF
CDR3 DNA: TGTGCCTGGAGCGGTCCCCCTCAGGGGGATTCACCCCTCCACTTT

D gene: TRBD1
V gene: TRBV5-1
J gene: TRBJ2-2
clone size: .
CDR3 protein: CANKGQGSTGELFF
CDR3 DNA: TGCGCCAACAAGGGACAGGGGAGCACCGGGGAGCTGTTTTTT

D gene: TRBD2
V gene: TRBV5-4
J gene: TRBJ2-3
clone size: .
CDR3 protein: CASSPGLAGGPFADTQYF
CDR3 DNA: TGTGCCAGCAGCCCCGGACTAGCGGGAGGGCCATTCGCAGATACGCAGTATTTT

D gene: .
V gene: TRBV5-6
J gene: TRBJ1-2
clone size: .
CDR3 protein: CASSLDRVGYTF
CDR3 DNA: TGTGCCAGCAGCTTGGACAGGGTTGGCTACACCTTC

D gene: .
V gene: TRBV5-1
J gene: TRBJ2-5
clone size: .
CDR3 protein: CASSLYDSSQETQYF
CDR3 DNA: TGCGCCAGCAGTCTATACGACAGTTCCCAAGAGACCCAGTACTTC

D gene: .
V gene: TRBV19
J gene: TRBJ2-2
clone size: .
CDR3 protein: CASGRQRAGTGELFF
CDR3 DNA: TGTGCCAGTGGGCGCCAAAGAGCTGGCACCGGGGAGCTGTTTTTT

D gene: TRBD2
V gene: TRBV6-5
J gene: TRBJ2-5
clone size: .
CDR3 protein: CASSGLAGGEETQYF
CDR3 DNA: TGTGCCAGCAGTGGACTAGCGGGAGGAGAAGAGACCCAGTACTTC

D gene: .
V gene: TRBV4-3
J gene: TRBJ1-1
clone size: .
CDR3 protein: CASSQENRGKYTEAFF
CDR3 DNA: TGCGCCAGCAGCCAAGAGAATCGGGGTAAATACACTGAAGCTTTCTTT

D gene: .
V gene: TRBV9
J gene: TRBJ2-3
clone size: .
CDR3 protein: CASSVRGTGTDTQYF
CDR3 DNA: TGTGCCAGCAGCGTACGGGGGACTGGCACAGATACGCAGTATTTT

D gene: .
V gene: TRBV9
J gene: TRBJ1-2
clone size: .
CDR3 protein: CASSVRTTLGGGHTF
CDR3 DNA: TGTGCCAGCAGCGTAAGAACCACTCTTGGAGGAGGCCACACCTTC

D gene: TRBD1
V gene: TRBV7-9
J gene: TRBJ2-1
clone size: .
CDR3 protein: CASSSGQGWNEQFF
CDR3 DNA: TGTGCCAGCAGCTCGGGACAGGGGTGGAATGAGCAGTTCTTC

D gene: .
V gene: TRBV5-4
J gene: TRBJ1-4
clone size: .
CDR3 protein: CASSPTAGNEKLFF
CDR3 DNA: TGTGCCAGCAGTCCGACCGCTGGTAATGAAAAACTGTTTTTT

D gene: TRBD1
V gene: TRBV6-5
J gene: TRBJ1-5
clone size: .
CDR3 protein: CASKKGTGGRQPQHF
CDR3 DNA: TGTGCCAGCAAAAAAGGGACAGGGGGACGACAGCCCCAGCATTTT

D gene: .
V gene: TRBV6-1
J gene: TRBJ1-4
clone size: .
CDR3 protein: CASSMTAATNEKLFF
CDR3 DNA: TGTGCCAGCAGTATGACAGCGGCAACTAATGAAAAACTGTTTTTT

D gene: .
V gene: TRBV28
J gene: TRBJ1-4
clone size: .
CDR3 protein: CASSPVGRKNEKLFF
CDR3 DNA: TGTGCCAGCAGTCCAGTAGGCAGAAAGAATGAAAAACTGTTTTTT

D gene: .
V gene: TRBV4-1
J gene: TRBJ1-3
clone size: .
CDR3 protein: CASSQEGTSGNTIYF
CDR3 DNA: TGCGCCAGCAGCCAAGAAGGGACCTCTGGAAACACCATATATTTT